This is a list of T cell receptor beta chains from one sample in a study of control samples from healthy donors and cancer patients. The data were produced by immunoSEQ multiplex PCR, yet TCRdb's version contains in-frame clones alone and is incomplete. The sample includes a few hundred thousand clones, approximately 90% of them seen just once. Sequenced material: PBMCs. The receptors shown here come from a man in his forties with head and neck cancer. Both conserved end residues are part of each CDR3. D genes are given only for firm matches. Clone size, where shown, is once, few, many, or a class for clones that have expanded.

CDR3nt,CDR3aa,j_gene,v_gene,d_gene,abundance
TGCGCCAGCAGCCACGGACAGGTCACAGATACGCAGTATTTT,CASSHGQVTDTQYF,TRBJ2-3,TRBV5-1,TRBD1,NA
TGTGCCAGCAGTCCGAGACGGAGCTCCTACGAGCAGTACTTC,CASSPRRSSYEQYF,TRBJ2-7,TRBV3-1/TRBV3-2,NA,NA
TGTGCTAGTGGTCCTGGACGGCGGGGGGATACGCAGTATTTT,CASGPGRRGDTQYF,TRBJ2-3,TRBV12-5,TRBD2,NA
TGCGCCAGCAGCTTGGCCGCGACTAGCGGAAAAGAGACCCAGTACTTC,CASSLAATSGKETQYF,TRBJ2-5,TRBV5-1,TRBD2,NA
TGTGCCAGTAGTAAGGCCCTAGGGGACAGGGGTAACATTCAGTACTTC,CASSKALGDRGNIQYF,TRBJ2-4,TRBV19,TRBD1,once
TGTGCCAGCAGCCAAGATAAGGGGGCGGGCTATGGCTACACCTTC,CASSQDKGAGYGYTF,TRBJ1-2,TRBV4-2,TRBD1,NA
TGCGCCAGCAGCTTGGACAGGGTTGGAGGCTACACCTTC,CASSLDRVGGYTF,TRBJ1-2,TRBV5-1,NA,once
TGTGCCAAGGGACTGGGGAACACCATATATTTT,CAKGLGNTIYF,TRBJ1-3,TRBV2,NA,NA
TGTGCCAGCAGCCCACGGACAGATCAAGAGACCCAGTACTTC,CASSPRTDQETQYF,TRBJ2-5,TRBV3-1/TRBV3-2,NA,NA
TGTGCCAGCATGGAGCAGGGACTAGCCTACGAGCAGTACTTC,CASMEQGLAYEQYF,TRBJ2-7,TRBV28,TRBD2,NA
TGCGCCAGCAGACAAAACCTACAGGGCTATAATTCACCCCTCCACTTT,CASRQNLQGYNSPLHF,TRBJ1-6,TRBV5-1,NA,NA
TGTGCCAGCAGCTTACGAGCGGGGGGGGACTACAATGAGCAGTTCTTC,CASSLRAGGDYNEQFF,TRBJ2-1,TRBV7-6,TRBD2,NA
TGCGCCAGCAGCCCCGACCGAACCTCTGGAAACACCATATATTTT,CASSPDRTSGNTIYF,TRBJ1-3,TRBV5-1,NA,NA
TGTGCCAGCAGCCAAGATCGCGAAGTAGGAGAGCAGTACTTC,CASSQDREVGEQYF,TRBJ2-7,TRBV14,NA,NA
TGTGCCAGCAGCCTAACGGGTCGATATGGCTACACCTTC,CASSLTGRYGYTF,TRBJ1-2,TRBV6-5,NA,few
TGTGCCAGCAGTGAAGTGGGGACTGGCACAGATACGCAGTATTTT,CASSEVGTGTDTQYF,TRBJ2-3,TRBV6-1,NA,NA
TGCAGCGCGGGAGGCGGACCCTACGAGCAGTACTTC,CSAGGGPYEQYF,TRBJ2-7,TRBV29-1,TRBD2,NA
TGTGCCAGTAGTACCCTAGCGCGCCGCGATGAGCAGTTCTTC,CASSTLARRDEQFF,TRBJ2-1,TRBV19,NA,few
TGTGCCAGCTCAATTTCGCGGGGTGATGAGCAGTTCTTC,CASSISRGDEQFF,TRBJ2-1,TRBV18,NA,NA
TGTGCCGGGGACAGTAACGCAGATACGCAGTATTTT,CAGDSNADTQYF,TRBJ2-3,TRBV2,TRBD1,NA
TGTGCCAGCAGCTTGGGAGTCCCATCTACCGAGCAGTACTTC,CASSLGVPSTEQYF,TRBJ2-7,TRBV11-3,NA,NA
TGTGCCAGTAGTGACCGACTTACAGATACGCAGTATTTT,CASSDRLTDTQYF,TRBJ2-3,TRBV19,NA,few
TGTGCTAGTGGTACGACAGGGGCTGGAAACACCATATATTTT,CASGTTGAGNTIYF,TRBJ1-3,TRBV12-5,TRBD1,NA
TGTGCCAGCAGCCAACCCCGGGGGAGCCCGGGGGAGCAGTACTTC,CASSQPRGSPGEQYF,TRBJ2-7,TRBV28,NA,NA
TGTGCCAGCAGCGTAAAGAAGGGGCTCCAAGAGACCCAGTACTTC,CASSVKKGLQETQYF,TRBJ2-5,TRBV9,NA,NA
TGTGCCAGCAGTTTAAAGCCAGGGTGGATCGGAACTAATGAAAAACTGTTTTTT,CASSLKPGWIGTNEKLFF,TRBJ1-4,TRBV28,NA,NA
TGCGCCAGCAGCTTGCTTCAGGGAGGATATGGCTACACCTTC,CASSLLQGGYGYTF,TRBJ1-2,TRBV5-1,NA,NA
TGTGCCAGCAGCTGGGCGGACGAAGCTTTCTTT,CASSWADEAFF,TRBJ1-1,TRBV5-6,NA,NA
TGTGCCAGCAGTCAAACAGGGGGGTTAGGCTACACCTTC,CASSQTGGLGYTF,TRBJ1-2,TRBV27,TRBD1,NA
TGTGCCAGTAGTATGGGTCTACTAGCGGGAGAAGAGACCCAGTACTTC,CASSMGLLAGEETQYF,TRBJ2-5,TRBV19,TRBD2,once
TGTGCCAGCAGCCAAGTCACACAGGGTCTAGGGGCCGGGGAGCTGTTTTTT,CASSQVTQGLGAGELFF,TRBJ2-2,TRBV4-2,NA,NA
TGTGCCAGCAGCTCGACAGGGAGCCCGCTGAACACTGAAGCTTTCTTT,CASSSTGSPLNTEAFF,TRBJ1-1,TRBV28,TRBD1,NA
TGTGCCAGCAGTTCCCCAGATACGCAGTATTTT,CASSSPDTQYF,TRBJ2-3,TRBV12-3/TRBV12-4,NA,NA
TGTGCCAGCAGCCAGGGGTCAGCCGAAGCTTTCTTT,CASSQGSAEAFF,TRBJ1-1,TRBV5-6,NA,NA
TGCGCCAGCAGCGAAAGGGGGGGTAATACGCAGTATTTT,CASSERGGNTQYF,TRBJ2-3,TRBV4-3,NA,NA
TGTGCCAGTAGAAGCCGGGACAGGGACTCCTATGGCTACACCTTC,CASRSRDRDSYGYTF,TRBJ1-2,TRBV27,TRBD1,NA
TGTGCCGCCAGCGAAGTTCTTCTGTATGGCTACACCTTC,CAASEVLLYGYTF,TRBJ1-2,TRBV7-3,NA,NA
TGTGCCAGCTCGGAACTAGCCCACTACGAGCAGTACTTC,CASSELAHYEQYF,TRBJ2-7,TRBV27,NA,NA
TGTGCCAGCAGTTTGTGGCAGGGGGGACAGCCCCAGCATTTT,CASSLWQGGQPQHF,TRBJ1-5,TRBV28,TRBD1,NA
TGTGCCAGCAGTGACGGGAAACACGGTGCGCCAACTAATGAAAAACTGTTTTTT,CASSDGKHGAPTNEKLFF,TRBJ1-4,TRBV25-1,NA,NA
TGTGCCAGTAGGAGCGGGGGGGGCACTGAAGCTTTCTTT,CASRSGGGTEAFF,TRBJ1-1,TRBV12-3/TRBV12-4,NA,once
TGTGCCAGCAGCTTAACGCGGGAGTTACAGTTCTTC,CASSLTRELQFF,TRBJ2-1,TRBV7-3,TRBD2,NA
TGTGCCAGCTCCCGCGGGACTAGCGGGATCGGGACAGATACGCAGTATTTT,CASSRGTSGIGTDTQYF,TRBJ2-3,TRBV18,TRBD2,NA
TGTGCCAGCAGTTTAGGCCAGGACAGGGGGGAACCACGGAACACTGAAGCTTTCTTT,CASSLGQDRGEPRNTEAFF,TRBJ1-1,TRBV27,TRBD1,NA
TGTGCCAGCAGTGACCAGGGGAGCACCGGGGAGCTGTTTTTT,CASSDQGSTGELFF,TRBJ2-2,TRBV6-1,NA,NA